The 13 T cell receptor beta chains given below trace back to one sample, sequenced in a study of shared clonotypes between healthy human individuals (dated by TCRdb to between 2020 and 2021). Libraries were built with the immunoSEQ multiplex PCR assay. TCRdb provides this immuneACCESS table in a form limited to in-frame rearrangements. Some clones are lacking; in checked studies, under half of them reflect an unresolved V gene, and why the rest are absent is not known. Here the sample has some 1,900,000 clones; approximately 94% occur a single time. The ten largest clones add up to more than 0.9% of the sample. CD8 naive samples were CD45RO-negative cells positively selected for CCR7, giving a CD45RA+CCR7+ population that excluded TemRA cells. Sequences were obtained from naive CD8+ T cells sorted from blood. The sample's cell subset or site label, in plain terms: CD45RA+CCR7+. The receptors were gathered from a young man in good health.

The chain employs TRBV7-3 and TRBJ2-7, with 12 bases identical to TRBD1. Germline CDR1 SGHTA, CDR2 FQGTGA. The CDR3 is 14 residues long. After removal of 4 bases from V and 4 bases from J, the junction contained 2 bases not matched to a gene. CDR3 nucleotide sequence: TGTGCCAGCAGCTGGGGACAGGGGGCTTACGAGCAGTACTTC. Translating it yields CASSWGQGAYEQYF. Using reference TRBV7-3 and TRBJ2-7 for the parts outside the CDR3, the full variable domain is GAGVSQTPSNKVTEKGKYVELRCDPISGHTALYWYRQSLGQGPEFLIYFQGTGAADDSGLPNDRFFAVRPEGSVSTLKIQRTERGDSAVYLCASSWGQGAYEQYFGPGTRLTVT.

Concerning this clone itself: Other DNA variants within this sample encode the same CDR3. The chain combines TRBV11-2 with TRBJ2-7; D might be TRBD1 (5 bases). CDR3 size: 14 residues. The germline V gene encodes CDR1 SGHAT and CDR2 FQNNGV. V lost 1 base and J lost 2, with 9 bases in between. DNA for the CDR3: TGTGCCAGCAGCTTAGGGACACCTACCTACGAGCAGTACTTC. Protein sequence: CASSLGTPTYEQYF.

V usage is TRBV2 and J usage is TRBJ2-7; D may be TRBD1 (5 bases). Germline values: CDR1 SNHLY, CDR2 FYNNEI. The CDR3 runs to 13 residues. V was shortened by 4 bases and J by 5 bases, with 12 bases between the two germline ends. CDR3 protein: CASSVGRANEQYF. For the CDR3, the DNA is TGTGCCAGCAGTGTCGGCAGGGCGAACGAGCAGTACTTC.

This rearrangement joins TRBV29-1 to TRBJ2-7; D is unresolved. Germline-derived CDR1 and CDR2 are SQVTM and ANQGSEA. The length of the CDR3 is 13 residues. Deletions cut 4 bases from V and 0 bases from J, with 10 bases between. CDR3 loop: CSVGKDPSYEQYF. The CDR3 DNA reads TGCAGCGTTGGGAAGGACCCCTCCTACGAGCAGTACTTC.

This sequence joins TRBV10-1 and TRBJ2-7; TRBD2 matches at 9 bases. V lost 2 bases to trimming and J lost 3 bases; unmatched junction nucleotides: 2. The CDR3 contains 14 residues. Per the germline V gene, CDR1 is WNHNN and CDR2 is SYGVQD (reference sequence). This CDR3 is CASSEGLAFYEQYF. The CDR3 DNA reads TGCGCCAGCAGTGAGGGACTAGCGTTCTACGAGCAGTACTTC.

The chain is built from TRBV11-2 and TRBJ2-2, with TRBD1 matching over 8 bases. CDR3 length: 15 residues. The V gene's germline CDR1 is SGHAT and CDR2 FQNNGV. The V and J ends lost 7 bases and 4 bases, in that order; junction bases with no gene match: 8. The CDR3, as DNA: TGTGCCAGCATCATTGGGACAGGAGGCACCGGGGAGCTGTTTTTT. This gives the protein CASIIGTGGTGELFF.

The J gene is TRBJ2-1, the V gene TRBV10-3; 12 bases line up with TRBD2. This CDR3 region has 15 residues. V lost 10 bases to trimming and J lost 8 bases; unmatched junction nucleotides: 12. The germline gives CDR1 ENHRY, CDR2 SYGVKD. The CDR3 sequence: CATCLAGGLWDEQFF. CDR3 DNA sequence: TGTGCCACCTGTCTAGCGGGGGGGCTTTGGGATGAGCAGTTCTTC.

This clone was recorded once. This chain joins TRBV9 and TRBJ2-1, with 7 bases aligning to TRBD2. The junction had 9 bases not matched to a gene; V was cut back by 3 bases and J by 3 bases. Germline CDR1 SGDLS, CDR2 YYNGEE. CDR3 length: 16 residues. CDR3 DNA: TGTGCCAGCAGCGGTCCGGGGGTAGCGGGCTACAATGAGCAGTTCTTC. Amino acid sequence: CASSGPGVAGYNEQFF.

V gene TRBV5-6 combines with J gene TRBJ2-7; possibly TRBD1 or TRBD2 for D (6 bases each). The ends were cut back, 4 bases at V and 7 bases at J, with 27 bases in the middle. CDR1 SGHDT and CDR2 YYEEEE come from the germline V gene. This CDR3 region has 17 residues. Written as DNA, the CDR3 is TGTGCCAGCAGCCGGGCGTCGGGGGCATTATTACTACGAGAGCAGTACTTC. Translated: CASSRASGALLLREQYF.

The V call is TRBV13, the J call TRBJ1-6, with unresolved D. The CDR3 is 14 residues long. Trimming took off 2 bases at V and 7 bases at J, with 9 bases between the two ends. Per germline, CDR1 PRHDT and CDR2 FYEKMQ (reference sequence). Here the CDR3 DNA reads TGTGCCAGCAGCTTATCTGCGGGGAATTCACCCCTCCACTTT. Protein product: CASSLSAGNSPLHF.

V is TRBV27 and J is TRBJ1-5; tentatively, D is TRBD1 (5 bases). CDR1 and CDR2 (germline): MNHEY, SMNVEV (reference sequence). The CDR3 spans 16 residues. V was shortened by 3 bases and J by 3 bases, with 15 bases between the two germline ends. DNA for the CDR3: TGTGCCAGCAGTTTGGGACCGGCTCTGCCCAATCAGCCCCAGCATTTT. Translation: CASSLGPALPNQPQHF.

For the CDR3, the DNA is TGTGCCAGGTGCCAGTCAGCGTGGACCGGGGAGCTGTTTTTT. Protein product: CARCQSAWTGELFF. The J gene is TRBJ2-2, the V gene TRBV19; D uncertain. The CDR3 has 14 residues. CDR1 and CDR2 (germline): LNHDA, SQIVND (reference sequence). V lost 9 bases and J 5 bases, leaving 16 bases between the germline ends.

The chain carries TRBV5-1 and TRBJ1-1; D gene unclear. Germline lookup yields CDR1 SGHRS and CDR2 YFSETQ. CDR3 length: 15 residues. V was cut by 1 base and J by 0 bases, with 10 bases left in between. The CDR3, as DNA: TGCGCCAGCAGCTTGCTCGGTAACATGAACACTGAAGCTTTCTTT. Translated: CASSLLGNMNTEAFF.